This entry describes one T cell receptor beta chain. The antigen is not known. These data originate in a study of OX40 agonist ivuxolimab in advanced cancers. About the research overall: Clinicians treated patients with ivuxolimab, an agonistic anti-OX40 (CD134) antibody.

Germline V lookup: CDR1 MNHEY, CDR2 SVGAGI. The CDR3 runs to 14 residues. The V and J ends lost 7 bases and 1 base respectively, with 10 bases between them. The study, taken as a whole, reports: More expanded clones were seen, on average, in CD8+ T cells than in CD4+.

Data came from immunoSEQ multiplex PCR; TCRdb stores just in-frame clones and leaves some out. The sample lists tens of thousands of clones; 70% to 90% were seen once. The clonotype comes from an adult with an advanced solid tumor such as melanoma, head and neck, liver or kidney cancer. This rearrangement joins TRBV6-5 to TRBJ2-2; no clear D. Here the sequenced sample was CD4+ or CD8+ T cells sorted from blood, taken in a trial of the OX40 agonist ivuxolimab. The CDR3 region is CASKFLRNTGELFF. The CDR3 region has the DNA TGTGCCAGCAAATTCCTTAGGAACACCGGGGAGCTGTTTTTT.